This T cell receptor (beta chain) was captured by sequencing in a study of cytomegalovirus exposure and HLA in healthy donors (dated by TCRdb to 2016 to 2017). Regarding the complete study: In an earlier analysis of around 540 of the donors, under 300 Gb of sequence data and 117 million unique TCR beta sequences from about 190 million T cells were reported. An early release that covered about 600 HLA-typed donors contained approximately 300 gigabases of sequencing data and about 93 million unique TCR sequences. Among the roughly 380 genotyped donors, around 79% belonged to the genetic ancestry cluster associated with self-reported Caucasian donors. The study aimed to test whether cataloging public T cell receptors could reveal signatures of past pathogen exposure. The T cell repertoires of 666 subjects were profiled by immunosequencing and related to cytomegalovirus serostatus. Besides the first cohort of roughly 700 subjects, a separate validation cohort made up of 120 or so different subjects was used. The study combined high-throughput TCR immunosequencing, statistical association of individual TCRs with disease status, and machine learning to predict cytomegalovirus infection status. In a later analysis, previously published TCR beta repertoires from 670 or so donors were re-analyzed and high-resolution HLA genotyping was added so that TCR occurrence patterns could be studied. The later analysis used no new phenotypic data to find candidate immune exposures, relying instead on TCR beta sequences and their occurrence across donors. To decide whether each TCR beta V gene segment behaved as functional or pseudogenic, an earlier analysis of over 500 of the donors relied on high-throughput TCR beta sequencing. Alongside the repertoire data, information on donor age, sex, ethnicity and CMV serostatus was compiled. A later genetic analysis used genome-wide SNP genotypes for about 60% of the 666 donors, treating that subset as a discovery cohort. Every discovery cohort repertoire had been produced on one sequencing platform. HLA typing covered class I and class II loci at four-digit resolution. The number of donors typed differed by locus, with 629-630 for A, B, C, DRB1 and DQB1, about 500 for DQA1, under 610 for DPA1, and some 440 for DPB1. Roughly five DR-DQ haplotypes were handled as single units for association and clustering because linkage in the cohort was strong. Among some 400 genotyped donors of the cohort, an average of around 250,000 unique TCR beta nucleotide sequences was sequenced per donor, of which roughly 17% were non-productive.

The receptor library was made with the immunoSEQ multiplex PCR assay. The multiplex PCR relied on a mix of 60 forward primers for TCR Vbeta segments and 13 reverse primers for TCR Jbeta segments. A multiplex PCR assay on genomic DNA amplified the CDR3 region of rearranged TCR beta genes. On the Illumina HiSeq System, the amplified TCR beta libraries were sequenced as 87-base-pair reads. In the authors' own workflow: In a later analysis, tens of millions of unique TCR beta chains were counted across the 690 or so repertoires, and around 11 million of these chains were shared by at least two donors. A nearest-neighbor algorithm error-corrected the raw reads and collapsed the reads into unique sequences, merging closely related sequences to remove PCR and sequencing errors. V, D and J gene segments were assigned by aligning CDR3 sequences to IMGT reference sequences. For a sequence to be retained, a match of at least six nucleotides to both a V gene segment and a J gene segment was required. A rearrangement counted as productive if the CDR3 had no stop codons and remained in frame with V and J, and every other rearrangement counted as non-productive. Following IMGT convention, CDR3 was defined as the stretch from the second conserved V-encoded cysteine up to the conserved J-encoded phenylalanine. The earlier analysis of a few hundred of the donors excluded sequences that lacked an unambiguous match to a single V gene segment. An earlier analysis of 550 to 650 of the donors classified V segments as functional when productive rearrangements were above 56.7% and as segregating when the standard deviation between donors was above 5%. A statistical classification framework was built to diagnose cytomegalovirus status from the catalog of TCR beta chain sequences. In a later analysis, V and J genes were assigned by comparing TCR nucleotide sequences against IMGT/GENE-DB human TR gene sequences. In a later analysis, CDR3 sequences and most-parsimonious VDJ recombination scenarios were assigned using the TCRdist pipeline. In a later analysis, each TCR beta chain was defined by its CDR3 amino acid sequence together with its V-gene family, and reads lacking a unique V-gene family were excluded. A later analysis removed 500 to 600 highly shared, low-generation-probability nucleotide sequences to deal with suspected cross-contamination and a sequencing artifact. For each public chain, a later analysis derived a clonal expansion index from normalized ranks of inferred template counts within each repertoire. A later analysis computed generation probabilities with a VDJ recombination model fitted to out-of-frame rearrangements, and checked the results against IGoR. In a later analysis, TCR-TCR, TCR-HLA and TCR-CMV co-occurrence was scored with hypergeometric tests, and a repertoire-size bias correction was applied to TCR pairs. A later analysis estimated false discovery rates by permuting HLA or CMV assignments 20 times. In a later analysis, co-occurring TCRs were grouped using DBSCAN, with TCRdist sequence similarity added in when clustering inside HLA-allele-positive subsets. Repertoires with fewer than 30,000 or more than 120,000 public chains were left out of co-occurrence clustering, as were about 5 repertoires with anomalous nucleotide sharing. The table was pulled from immuneACCESS by TCRdb, which kept in-frame rearrangements only. Such tables lose some clones; where checked, under half of the loss comes from unresolved V genes, and the rest has no known cause. V, J and clone size were drawn from that table, and D and trimming were deduced from the DNA. For this sample there are around 130,000 clones; over 75% appear just once. The ten most abundant clones make up about 5.3% of the sample.

The CDR3 covers 15 residues, taking in both the cysteine and the phenylalanine. The sequence is cut down to CDR3 DNA, 45 bases in frame from base 1. CDR1 MNHEY and CDR2 SVGAGI are derived from the germline V gene. V lost 6 bases and J lost 4 bases, and the count of bases not matched to a germline gene is 6. This clone was recorded once. What antigen it recognizes has not been identified. Base qualities are not provided; no much larger clone lies one nucleotide away. Results and caveats for the whole study, not just this receptor: In an earlier analysis of about 600 of the donors, most TCR beta V segments appeared in productive rearrangements about 90% or about 30% of the time, broadly matching IMGT annotations. This cohort had only TCR beta chains sequenced, and the lack of alpha or paired-chain data limited which features could be detected. CMV serostatus was the only immune exposure information available for the cohort. In a later analysis, TCR association rates were found to vary across HLA loci, with the most associated TCRs seen for DRB1 alleles and the fewest for HLA-C alleles. Correlated functional status among segregating V segments might be attributable to linkage disequilibrium, but an unknown experimental factor could not be ruled out. Strong co-occurrence of HLA alleles, especially DR and DQ, made assigning TCR associations to individual alleles difficult. The classifier was reported to diagnose cytomegalovirus status with high specificity and sensitivity in both the original and validation cohorts. In a later analysis, most CMV-associated TCR beta chains were found to appear HLA-restricted, with HLA associations seemingly driven largely by CMV exposure. Because HLA typing was unavailable for some donors at each locus, only the typed subset was used in association tests. The authors suggested that the approach could potentially be extended to other disease states and immunological phenotypes. Roughly uniform sequencing depth across donors was assumed in presence/absence analyses, although this assumption may not hold. In vitro tests confirmed that three of the cytomegalovirus-associated TCR beta chains recognize cytomegalovirus antigens. A later analysis associated approximately 17,000 TCR beta sequences with specific HLA alleles at a false discovery rate of 0.05. A later analysis reported that several top co-occurrence clusters appeared linked to parvovirus B19, influenza, CMV and Epstein-Barr virus. Because counts were too low, fewer than 20 rarely observed V segments, including chromosome 9 orphons, were excluded from the earlier analysis of 587 of the donors. A further reported finding was that TCR beta sequences accurately predicted the HLA-A and HLA-B alleles for most subjects in the first cohort. In a later genetic analysis, a missense DCLRE1C variant was associated with V-gene and J-gene trimming of TCR beta chains, and the association was replicated in an independent cohort. Some IMGT-functional V segments, including TRBV6-2 and TRBV6-3, could not be distinguished by the 87-base-pair reads and were therefore excluded. Compared with the approximately 710-donor mean, donors in an Asian-associated ancestry cluster had fewer N-insertions in productive TCRs, according to a later genetic analysis. A total of around 150 TCR beta chains were listed by the study as associated with cytomegalovirus. Compared with equally common non-associated chains, HLA-associated TCR beta chains in a later analysis were more clonally expanded and had lower generation probabilities. A group of highly shared sequence variants was considered likely to be a technical artifact of the sequencing pipeline. While some public TCRs were present in many individuals, most TCR sequences turned up only very rarely across donors.

The cohort consisted of 666 healthy bone marrow donors. Cohort members were all nominally healthy when sampled, although unrecorded immune exposures were likely present. The donor was CMV seronegative and belonged to the group of 352 seronegative cohort members. A peripheral blood sample was collected from each donor, and TCR beta sequencing was performed on peripheral blood mononuclear cells. Genomic DNA extraction from the blood cell samples was performed with the Qiagen DNeasy Blood Extraction Kit. The sequence links TRBV6-5 to TRBJ2-1; the central 10 bases match TRBD2. The TCR sequence derives from a man under 40 in good health and CMV-seronegative. Sequenced sample: PBMCs. The sequence in DNA is TGTGCCAGCAGGACAGCGGGGGGGTTATACAATGAGCAGTTCTTC. It codes for CASRTAGGLYNEQFF.